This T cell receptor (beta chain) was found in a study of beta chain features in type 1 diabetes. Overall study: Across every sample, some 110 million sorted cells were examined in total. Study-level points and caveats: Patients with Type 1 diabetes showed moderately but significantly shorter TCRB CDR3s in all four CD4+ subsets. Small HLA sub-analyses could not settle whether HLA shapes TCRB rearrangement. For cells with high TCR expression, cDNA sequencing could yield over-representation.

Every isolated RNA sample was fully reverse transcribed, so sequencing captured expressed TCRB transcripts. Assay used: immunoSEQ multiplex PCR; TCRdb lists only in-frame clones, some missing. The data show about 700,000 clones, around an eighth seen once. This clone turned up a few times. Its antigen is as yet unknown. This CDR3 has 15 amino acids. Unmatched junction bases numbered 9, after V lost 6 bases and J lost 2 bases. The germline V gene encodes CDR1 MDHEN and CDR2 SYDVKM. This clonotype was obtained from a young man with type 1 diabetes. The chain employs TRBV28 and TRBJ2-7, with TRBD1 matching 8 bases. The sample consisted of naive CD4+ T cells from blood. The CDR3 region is CASRRTGGSTYEQYF. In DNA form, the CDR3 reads TGTGCCAGCAGGCGAACAGGGGGGAGCACCTACGAGCAGTACTTC.